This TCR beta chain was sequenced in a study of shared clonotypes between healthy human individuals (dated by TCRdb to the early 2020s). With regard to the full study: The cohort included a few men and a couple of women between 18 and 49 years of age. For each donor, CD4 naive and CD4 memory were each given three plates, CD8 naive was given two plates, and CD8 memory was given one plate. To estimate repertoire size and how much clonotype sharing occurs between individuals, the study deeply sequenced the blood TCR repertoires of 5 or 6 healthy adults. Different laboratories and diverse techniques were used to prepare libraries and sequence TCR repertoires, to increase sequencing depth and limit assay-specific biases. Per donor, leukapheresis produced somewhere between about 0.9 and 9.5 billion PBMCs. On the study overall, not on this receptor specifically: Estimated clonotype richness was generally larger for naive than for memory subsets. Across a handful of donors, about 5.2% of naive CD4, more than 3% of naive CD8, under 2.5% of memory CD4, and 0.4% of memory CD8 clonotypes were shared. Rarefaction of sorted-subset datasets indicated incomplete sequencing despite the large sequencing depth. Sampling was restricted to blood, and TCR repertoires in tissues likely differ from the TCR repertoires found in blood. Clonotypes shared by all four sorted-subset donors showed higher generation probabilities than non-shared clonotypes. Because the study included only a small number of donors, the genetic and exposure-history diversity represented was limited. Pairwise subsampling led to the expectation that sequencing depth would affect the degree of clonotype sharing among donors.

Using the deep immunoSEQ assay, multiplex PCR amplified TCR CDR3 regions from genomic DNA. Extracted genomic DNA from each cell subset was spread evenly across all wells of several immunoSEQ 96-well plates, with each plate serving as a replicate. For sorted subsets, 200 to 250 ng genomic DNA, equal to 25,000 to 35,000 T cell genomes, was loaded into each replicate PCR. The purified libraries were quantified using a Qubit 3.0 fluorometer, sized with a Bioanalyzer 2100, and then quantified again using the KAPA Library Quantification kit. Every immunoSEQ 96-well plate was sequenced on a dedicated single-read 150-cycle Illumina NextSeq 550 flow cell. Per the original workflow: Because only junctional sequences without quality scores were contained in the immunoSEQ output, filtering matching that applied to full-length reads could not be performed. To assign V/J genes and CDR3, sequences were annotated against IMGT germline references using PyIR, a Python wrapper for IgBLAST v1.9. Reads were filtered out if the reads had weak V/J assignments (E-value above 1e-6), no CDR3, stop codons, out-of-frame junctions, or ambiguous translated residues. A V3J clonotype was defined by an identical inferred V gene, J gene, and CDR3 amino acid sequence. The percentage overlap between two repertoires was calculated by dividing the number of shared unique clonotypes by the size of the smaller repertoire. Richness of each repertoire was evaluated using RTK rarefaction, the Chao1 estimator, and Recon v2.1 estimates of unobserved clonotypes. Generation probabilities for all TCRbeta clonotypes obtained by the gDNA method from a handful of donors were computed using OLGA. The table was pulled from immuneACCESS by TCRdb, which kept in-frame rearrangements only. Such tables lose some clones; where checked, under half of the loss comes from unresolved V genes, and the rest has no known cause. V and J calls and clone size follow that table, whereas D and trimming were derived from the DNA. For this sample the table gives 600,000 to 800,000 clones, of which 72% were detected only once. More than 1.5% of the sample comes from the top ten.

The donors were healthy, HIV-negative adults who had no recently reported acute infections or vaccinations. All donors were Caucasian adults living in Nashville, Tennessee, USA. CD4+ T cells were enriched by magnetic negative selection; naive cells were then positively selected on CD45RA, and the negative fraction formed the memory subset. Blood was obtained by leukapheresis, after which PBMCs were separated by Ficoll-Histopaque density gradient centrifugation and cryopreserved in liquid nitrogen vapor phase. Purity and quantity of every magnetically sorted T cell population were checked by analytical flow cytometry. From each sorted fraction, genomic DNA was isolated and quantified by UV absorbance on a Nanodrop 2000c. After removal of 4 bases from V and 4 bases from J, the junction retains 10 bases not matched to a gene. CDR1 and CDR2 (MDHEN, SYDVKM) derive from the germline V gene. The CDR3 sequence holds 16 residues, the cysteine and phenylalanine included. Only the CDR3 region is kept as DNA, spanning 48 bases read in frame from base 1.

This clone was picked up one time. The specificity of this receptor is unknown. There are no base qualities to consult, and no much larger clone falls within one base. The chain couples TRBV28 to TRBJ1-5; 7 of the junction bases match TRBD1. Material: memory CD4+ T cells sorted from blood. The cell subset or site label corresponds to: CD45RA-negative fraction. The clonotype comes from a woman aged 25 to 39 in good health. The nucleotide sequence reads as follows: TGTGCCAGCAGTTCAACGACAGGGCGAAGGAATCAGCCCCAGCATTTT. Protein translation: CASSSTTGRRNQPQHF.